The 26 T cell receptor beta chains below were found in one sample sequenced in a study of T cells in Graves' hyperthyroidism and ophthalmopathy. The CDR3 regions of TCR beta were amplified from RNA transcripts. Using the HTBI primer set, a first-round RT-PCR was run on the TCR CDR3. Each CDR3 protein is one row after TCRdb ran MiXCR on the multiplex PCR reads. The table records a few hundred thousand distinct CDR3 sequences, 46% of them present only once. The sample comprised peripheral blood or thyroid tissue (not recorded which). These TCRs come from a woman younger than 35 with Graves' hyperthyroidism.

J is TRBJ2-7 and V is TRBV7-2; 12 bases line up with TRBD2. V lost 8 bases, J lost 5 bases, and 16 bases stayed unmatched. The CDR3 has 17 amino acids. From germline, CDR1 is SGHTA and CDR2 FQGNSA. Written as DNA, the CDR3 is TGTGCCAGCTCACCAAACCCCACTAGCGGGAGGACCAACGAGCAGTACTTC. As protein: CASSPNPTSGRTNEQYF.

This clonotype was seen repeatedly, ten times or more. V usage is TRBV19 and J usage is TRBJ2-7, with D perhaps given as TRBD1 or TRBD2 (5 bases each). CDR1 and CDR2 (germline): LNHDA, SQIVND (reference sequence). The ends were cut back, 4 bases at V and 5 bases at J, with 9 bases in the middle. CDR3 length: 12 amino acids. CDR3 loop: CASSRGVNEQYF. The CDR3 nucleotides are TGTGCCAGTAGTAGAGGGGTGAACGAGCAGTACTTC.

The chain has TRBV20-1 and TRBJ2-7; TRBD2 matches at 13 bases. Trimming at V came to 5 bases and at J to 3 bases, leaving 10 bases not matched to a gene. CDR1 is DFQATT, CDR2 SNEGSKA, per germline (reference sequence). The CDR3 spans 16 residues. The CDR3 sequence is CSAGVRGLAGIYEQYF. DNA for the CDR3: TGCAGTGCTGGAGTAAGGGGACTAGCGGGAATCTACGAGCAGTACTTC.

Ten or more counts support this clonotype. The V call is TRBV29-1, the J call TRBJ2-2; no reliable D call. Between the trimmed V and J ends, which lost 3 bases and 0 bases, there was a span of 5 bases. The CDR3 length is 13 residues. Germline V CDR1 and CDR2: SQVTM, ANQGSEA. The CDR3 DNA sequence: TGCAGCGTTGACAGCGCGAACACCGGGGAGCTGTTTTTT. This translates into CSVDSANTGELFF.

This clonotype was counted a few times. The CDR3 loop is CASSSPGLAGGPGEQYF. The CDR3 bases are TGTGCCAGCAGTTCCCCGGGACTAGCGGGAGGGCCTGGCGAGCAGTACTTC. The rearrangement joins TRBV6-5 to TRBJ2-7; 16 positions match TRBD2. The CDR3 length is 17 residues. Germline V CDR1 and CDR2: MNHEY, SVGAGI. With 4 bases clipped from V and 6 bases from J, the junction kept 9 bases outside the gene matches.

V usage is TRBV25-1 and J usage is TRBJ1-2, with D hard to call. The CDR3 has 12 residues. V gave up 4 bases and J gave up 5 bases, with 8 bases separating them. Looked up from germline, CDR1 is MGHDK and CDR2 is SYGVNS. The CDR3 protein is CASSGYLYGYTF. In DNA form, the CDR3 reads TGTGCCAGCAGTGGATACCTATATGGCTACACCTTC.

The sample holds many counts of this clonotype. The chain has TRBV14 and TRBJ2-5; D may correspond to TRBD1 or TRBD2 (5 bases each). Germline V lookup: CDR1 SGHDN, CDR2 FVKESK. The CDR3 has 16 amino acids. V lost 3 bases to trimming and J lost 5 bases, with 19 bases between them. DNA for the CDR3: TGTGCCAGCAGCCACGTTGGGGGTGCCTCGTCTGAGACCCAGTACTTC. Encoded protein: CASSHVGGASSETQYF. The full variable domain, its missing parts supplied by reference TRBV14 and TRBJ2-5, is EAGVTQFPSHSVIEKGQTVTLRCDPISGHDNLYWYRRVMGKEIKFLLHFVKESKQDESGMPNNRFLAERTGGTYSTLKVQPAELEDSGVYFCASSHVGGASSETQYFGPGTRLLVL.

The table lists this clonotype with a few counts. V and J are TRBV12-3 or TRBV12-4 and TRBJ2-7, with D possibly matching TRBD1 (5 bases). This CDR3 has 16 residues. With 8 bases removed from V and 3 bases from J, the gap between germline ends came to 23 bases. In nucleotides, the CDR3 is TGTGCCAGCGGCCTAGGTTGTGGAGACAGAAGCTACGAGCAGTACTTC. This encodes CASGLGCGDRSYEQYF.

This clonotype was observed many times. V usage is TRBV7-9 and J usage is TRBJ1-4; maybe TRBD1 (5 bases). The germline V gene has CDR1 SEHNR and CDR2 FQNEAQ (reference sequence). The CDR3 length is 14 residues. V was pared by 4 bases and J by 4 bases, with 10 bases between. The CDR3 DNA is TGTGCCAGCAGCTGGGGGGGGATTAATGAAAAACTGTTTTTT. It yields the protein CASSWGGINEKLFF.

This clonotype was observed at least ten times. The chain joins TRBV2 to TRBJ1-2; 7 bases agree with TRBD1. There are 15 residues in the CDR3. CDR1 is SNHLY, CDR2 FYNNEI, per germline. V was pared by 7 bases and J by 2 bases, with 10 bases of the junction left unmatched. This CDR3 is CASTPQGGGNYGYTF. Written as DNA, the CDR3 is TGTGCCAGCACCCCCCAGGGGGGCGGGAACTATGGCTACACCTTC.

The genes are TRBV10-2 and TRBJ2-5, with D perhaps being TRBD1 or TRBD2 (8 bases each). Near its end, the DNA agrees better with TRBJ2-1, so the J call may be wrong. The CDR3 covers 14 residues. Germline CDR1 WSHSY, CDR2 SAAADI. DNA for the CDR3: TGCGCCAGCACCTGGACAGGGACTAGGGATGAGCAGTTCTTC. Amino acids: CASTWTGTRDEQFF.

This clonotype was picked up one time. This chain uses TRBV7-9 with TRBJ1-6, with D maybe TRBD1 (6 bases). CDR1 and CDR2 (germline): SEHNR, FQNEAQ (reference sequence). V was cut by 5 bases and J by 9 bases, with 17 bases left in between. The CDR3 spans 15 residues. CDR3 bases: TGTGCCAGCAGCCACGGACAGAATAGTCGTTCACCCCTCCACTTT. Residues: CASSHGQNSRSPLHF.

The sample holds a few counts of this clonotype. Relative to the germline gene, one junction end is altered; a read error may explain this. This chain joins TRBV4-2 and TRBJ2-6; a weak D match, TRBD1 (6 bases). Per germline, CDR1 LGHNA and CDR2 YNFKEQ. This CDR3 has 15 residues. In nucleotides, the CDR3 is TGTGCCAGCAGCCCCCAGGCGGCAGGGGTCAACGTCCTGACTTTC. It yields the protein CASSPQAAGVNVLTF.

The chain recombines TRBV29-1 with TRBJ2-7, with 8 bases lining up with TRBD2. Germline assignment: CDR1 SQVTM and CDR2 ANQGSEA. This CDR3 spans 13 amino acids. Trimming took 5 bases from V and 5 from J; bases not matched to a gene: 8. The CDR3 here is CSVYGLASDEQYF. CDR3 bases: TGCAGCGTTTATGGACTAGCTTCCGACGAGCAGTACTTC.

V gene TRBV20-1 combines with J gene TRBJ1-5, with D possibly being TRBD1 (5 bases). V was shortened by 2 bases and J by 14 bases, with 13 bases between the two germline ends. In germline, CDR1 is DFQATT, CDR2 SNEGSKA (reference sequence). The CDR3 extends over 11 amino acids. The CDR3 region has the DNA TGCAGTGCTAGACCAGGGATCCACGAGCATTTT. It encodes CSARPGIHEHF.

This chain links TRBV7-9 with TRBJ1-2, with TRBD1 matching 9 bases. This CDR3 spans 16 amino acids. V shed 6 bases, J shed 2 bases, and the junction held 10 bases outside the gene matches. Germline CDR1 SEHNR, CDR2 FQNEAQ (reference sequence). The chain's CDR3 is CASSPPGTGMNYGYTF. DNA for the CDR3: TGTGCCAGCAGTCCTCCCGGGACAGGGATGAACTATGGCTACACCTTC.

This chain joins TRBV7-9 and TRBJ1-1, with D perhaps TRBD1 (5 bases). This CDR3 is built from 14 residues. Trimming pared 5 bases from V and 7 bases from J, leaving 17 bases between. Germline lookup yields CDR1 SEHNR and CDR2 FQNEAQ (reference sequence). The CDR3 reads CASSESPGRGEAFF. The CDR3 DNA reads TGTGCCAGCAGCGAAAGTCCGGGGAGGGGTGAAGCTTTCTTT.

This rearrangement joins TRBV2 to TRBJ1-5, with unresolved D. Trimming took 3 bases from V and 6 from J, leaving 6 bases between them. The CDR3 consists of 12 residues. CDR1 is SNHLY, CDR2 FYNNEI, per germline. This chain's CDR3 is CASSDISQPQHF. The CDR3 region has the DNA TGTGCCAGCAGTGATATCAGTCAGCCCCAGCATTTT.

The CDR3 nucleotides read TGTGCCAGCACCGGAGAGATGCGGGAGAACACTGAAGCTTTCTTT. Translated, it gives CASTGEMRENTEAFF. The rearrangement joins TRBV2 to TRBJ1-1; D gene unclear. V was shortened by 7 bases and J by 1 base, with 16 bases between the two germline ends. The CDR3 has 15 amino acids. Germline-derived CDR1 and CDR2 are SNHLY and FYNNEI.

This clonotype was detected many times. The chain is built from TRBV24-1 and TRBJ2-7; D may be TRBD2 (6 bases). Germline loops: CDR1 KGHDR, CDR2 SFDVKD. CDR3 length: 14 residues. V lost 4 bases, J lost 3 bases, and 12 bases lay in between. CDR3 in amino acids: CATSDSGTHYEQYF. The DNA of the CDR3 is TGTGCCACCAGTGACTCCGGGACTCACTACGAGCAGTACTTC.

The chain uses TRBV24-1 and TRBJ2-1; D uncertain. Germline V lookup: CDR1 KGHDR, CDR2 SFDVKD. Trimming took off 3 bases at V and 12 bases at J, with 23 bases between the two ends. The CDR3 contains 16 residues. CDR3 nucleotide sequence: TGTGCCACCAGTGATCCCGGTAAATCTGGCGAAATTGGGCAGTTCTTC. Amino acid sequence: CATSDPGKSGEIGQFF.

The sample holds many counts of this clonotype. The V gene is TRBV5-8, the J gene TRBJ2-7; the match to TRBD2 covers 7 bases. Trimming removed 4 bases from V and 0 bases from J; junction bases left unmatched: 7. This CDR3 spans 15 amino acids. Per the germline V gene, CDR1 is SGHTS and CDR2 is YDEGEE. CDR3 sequence: CASSGGLVSSYEQYF. CDR3 DNA: TGTGCCAGCAGCGGCGGACTAGTGAGCTCCTACGAGCAGTACTTC.

This clonotype appeared many times. The V call is TRBV5-6, the J call TRBJ1-1; a possible D gene is TRBD1 (5 bases). CDR1 is SGHDT and CDR2 is YYEEEE in the germline V gene. The CDR3 length is 16 residues. Trimming removed 0 bases at V and 1 base at J, with 13 bases between. CDR3 region: CASSLAGGDPNTEAFF. The CDR3 nucleotides are TGTGCCAGCAGCTTGGCCGGGGGGGACCCGAACACTGAAGCTTTCTTT.

At least ten counts were recorded for this clonotype. This sequence joins TRBV29-1 and TRBJ1-3, with D perhaps TRBD1 (6 bases). The length of the CDR3 is 15 residues. Germline V gene data show CDR1 as SQVTM and CDR2 as ANQGSEA. Trimming shortened V by 4 bases and J by 0 bases, and 13 bases separated the two germline ends. CDR3 amino acids: CSVAPDSISGNTIYF. The CDR3 DNA reads as TGCAGCGTTGCGCCGGACAGTATCTCTGGAAACACCATATATTTT. Full variable domain (outside the CDR3, taken from reference TRBV29-1 and TRBJ1-3): SAVISQKPSRDICQRGTSLTIQCQVDSQVTMMFWYRQQPGQSLTLIATANQGSEATYESGFVIDKFPISRPNLTFSTLTVSNMSPEDSSIYLCSVAPDSISGNTIYFGEGSWLTVV.

In its sample, this clonotype was seen many times. The chain has TRBV5-4 and TRBJ2-6; D uncertain. CDR3 length: 17 residues. V was pared by 3 bases and J by 0 bases, with 13 bases between. Germline CDR1 and CDR2: SGHNT and YYREEE (reference sequence). CDR3 amino acids: CASSSHPTDSGANVLTF. In nucleotides, the CDR3 is TGTGCCAGCAGCTCCCACCCGACTGACTCTGGGGCCAACGTCCTGACTTTC.

This clonotype was detected ten times or more. The genes are TRBV29-1 and TRBJ2-2; D gene ambiguous. The CDR3 covers 14 residues. Trimming shortened V by 4 bases and J by 0 bases, and 9 bases separated the two germline ends. Germline V gives CDR1 SQVTM, CDR2 ANQGSEA. In nucleotides, the CDR3 is TGCAGCGTTGTATTTACTCCGAACACCGGGGAGCTGTTTTTT. Encoded protein: CSVVFTPNTGELFF.